This TCR beta chain is from a study of regulatory T cells in long-lasting Graves disease. This clonotype was counted at least ten times. Sequence at one end of the junction differs from germline and may be a read error. The CDR3 sequence is 12 residues long. Germline CDR1 and CDR2: DFQATT and SNEGSKA (reference sequence). Construction of the TCR beta libraries employed iRepertoire HTBI primers in conjunction with Arm-PCR of CDR3 regions. TCRdb re-analysed the multiplex PCR reads in MiXCR, keeping a single row per CDR3 protein. The sample carries about 540,000 distinct CDR3 sequences, 13% recorded once. Sample time point: newly diagnosed GD, antithyroid drugs for less than 3 months. The TCR library was prepared using RNA isolated from PBMCs. The same sample was also studied in work on T cells in Graves' hyperthyroidism and ophthalmopathy.

The sequences come from peripheral blood mononuclear cells (PBMCs), collected at new diagnosis, from a patient treated with antithyroid drugs. The source of this sequence is a young man with Graves disease. This sequence joins TRBV20-1 and TRBJ1-5; TRBD1 matches at 7 bases. The CDR3 reads CSAGDRDQPQHF. The CDR3 region has the DNA TGCAGTGCTGGAGACAGGGATCAGCCCCAGCATTTT.